This T cell receptor beta chain was sequenced during a study of cytomegalovirus exposure and HLA in healthy donors. The PCR used 60 Vbeta and 13 Jbeta primers. Data came from immunoSEQ multiplex PCR; TCRdb stores just in-frame clones and leaves some out. The sample lists about 130,000 clones, 70% to 90% seen once, with 5% to 7% in the top ten. With 5 bases removed from V and 3 bases from J, the gap between germline ends came to 10 bases. This CDR3 spans 13 amino acids. The V gene's germline CDR1 is MNHEY and CDR2 SMNVEV (reference sequence). Source material: PBMCs. The rearrangement uses TRBV27 and TRBJ1-2; tentative D call: TRBD1 (6 bases). This clonotype originated in a woman aged 40 to 55 in good health and CMV-seropositive. CDR3 bases: TGTGCCAGCAGTAAACAGGGACACTATGGCTACACCTTC. This sequence encodes CASSKQGHYGYTF.